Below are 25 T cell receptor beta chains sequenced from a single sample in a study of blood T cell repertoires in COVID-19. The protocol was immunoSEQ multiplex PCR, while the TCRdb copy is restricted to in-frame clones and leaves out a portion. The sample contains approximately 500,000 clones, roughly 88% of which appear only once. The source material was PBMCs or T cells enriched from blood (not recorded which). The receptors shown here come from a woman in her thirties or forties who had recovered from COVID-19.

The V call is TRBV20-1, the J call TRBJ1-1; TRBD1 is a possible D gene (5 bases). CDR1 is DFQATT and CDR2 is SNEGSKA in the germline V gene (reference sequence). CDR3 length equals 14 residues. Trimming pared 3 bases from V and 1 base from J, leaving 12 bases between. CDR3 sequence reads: CSASPQGKNTEAFF. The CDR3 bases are TGCAGTGCTAGTCCGCAGGGAAAGAACACTGAAGCTTTCTTT.

In nucleotides, the CDR3 is TGCGCCAGCAGCTCTCCGACTAGCGGGAGTGGTGAGCAGTTCTTC. Translating gives CASSSPTSGSGEQFF. The V and J genes are TRBV4-1 and TRBJ2-1; TRBD2 agrees at 12 bases. CDR1 is MGHRA and CDR2 is YSYEKL in the germline V gene. After removal of 5 bases from V and 9 bases from J, the junction contained 8 bases not matched to a gene. This CDR3 spans 15 amino acids.

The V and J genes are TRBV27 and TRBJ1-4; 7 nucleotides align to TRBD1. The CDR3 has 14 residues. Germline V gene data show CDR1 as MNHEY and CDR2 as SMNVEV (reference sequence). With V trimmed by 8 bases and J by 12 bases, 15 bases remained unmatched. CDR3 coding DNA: TGTGCCAGCGGACGAATACAGGGGCCCGTGGAACTGTTTTTT. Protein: CASGRIQGPVELFF.

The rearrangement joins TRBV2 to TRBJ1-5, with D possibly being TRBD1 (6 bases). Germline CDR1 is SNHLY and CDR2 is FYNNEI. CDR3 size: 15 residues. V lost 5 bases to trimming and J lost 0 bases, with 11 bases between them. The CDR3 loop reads CASSQGQISNQPQHF. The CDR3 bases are TGTGCCAGCAGTCAAGGACAGATTAGCAATCAGCCCCAGCATTTT.

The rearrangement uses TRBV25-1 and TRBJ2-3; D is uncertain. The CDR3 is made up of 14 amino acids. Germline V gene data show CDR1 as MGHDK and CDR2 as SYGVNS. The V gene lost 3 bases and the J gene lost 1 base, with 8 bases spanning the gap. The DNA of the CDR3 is TGTGCCAGCAGTGATGTACTGCGCACAGATACGCAGTATTTT. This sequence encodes CASSDVLRTDTQYF.

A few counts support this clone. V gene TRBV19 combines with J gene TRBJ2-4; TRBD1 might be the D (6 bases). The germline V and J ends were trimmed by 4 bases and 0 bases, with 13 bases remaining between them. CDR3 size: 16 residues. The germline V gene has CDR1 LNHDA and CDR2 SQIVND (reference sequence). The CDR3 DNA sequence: TGTGCCAGTAGTACATCGGGACAACTAGCCAAAAACATTCAGTACTTC. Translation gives CASSTSGQLAKNIQYF.

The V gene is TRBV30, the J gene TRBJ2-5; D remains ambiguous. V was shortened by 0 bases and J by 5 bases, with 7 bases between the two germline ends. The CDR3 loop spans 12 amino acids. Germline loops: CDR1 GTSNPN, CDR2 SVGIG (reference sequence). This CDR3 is CAWSVLSETQYF. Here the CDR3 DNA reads TGTGCCTGGAGTGTACTTAGCGAGACCCAGTACTTC.

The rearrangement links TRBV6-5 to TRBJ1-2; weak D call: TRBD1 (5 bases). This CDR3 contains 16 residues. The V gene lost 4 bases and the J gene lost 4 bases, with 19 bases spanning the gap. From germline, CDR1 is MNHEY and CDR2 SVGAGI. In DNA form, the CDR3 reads TGTGCCAGCAGTTCCCGGGGGGAGGGAAGGATCTATGGCTACACCTTC. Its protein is CASSSRGEGRIYGYTF.

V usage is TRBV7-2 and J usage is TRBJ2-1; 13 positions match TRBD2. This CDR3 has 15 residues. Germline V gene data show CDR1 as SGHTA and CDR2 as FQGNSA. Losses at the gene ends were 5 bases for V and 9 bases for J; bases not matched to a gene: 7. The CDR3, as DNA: TGTGCCAGCAGCCAGACTAGCGGGGGGACTCGTGAGCAGTTCTTC. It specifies CASSQTSGGTREQFF. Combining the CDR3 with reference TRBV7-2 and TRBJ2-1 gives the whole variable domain GAGVSQSPSNKVTEKGKDVELRCDPISGHTALYWYRQSLGQGLEFLIYFQGNSAPDKSGLPSDRFSAERTGGSVSTLTIQRTQQEDSAVYLCASSQTSGGTREQFFGPGTRLTVL.

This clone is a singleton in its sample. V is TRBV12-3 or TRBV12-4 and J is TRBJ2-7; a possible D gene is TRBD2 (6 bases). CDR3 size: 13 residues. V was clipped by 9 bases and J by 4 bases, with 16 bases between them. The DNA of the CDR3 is TGTGCCAGTTCACCGGGAGTAGGGTACGAGCAGTACTTC. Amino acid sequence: CASSPGVGYEQYF.

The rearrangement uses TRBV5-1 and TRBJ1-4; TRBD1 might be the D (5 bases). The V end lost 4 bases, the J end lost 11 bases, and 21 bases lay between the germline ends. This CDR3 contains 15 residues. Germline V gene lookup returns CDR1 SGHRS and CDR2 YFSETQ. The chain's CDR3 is CASSPSGTGEEKLFF. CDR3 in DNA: TGCGCCAGCAGCCCCTCCGGGACTGGAGAAGAGAAACTGTTTTTT. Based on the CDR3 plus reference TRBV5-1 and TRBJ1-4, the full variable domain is KAGVTQTPRYLIKTRGQQVTLSCSPISGHRSVSWYQQTPGQGLQFLFEYFSETQRNKGNFPGRFSGRQFSNSRSEMNVSTLELGDSALYLCASSPSGTGEEKLFFGSGTQLSVL.

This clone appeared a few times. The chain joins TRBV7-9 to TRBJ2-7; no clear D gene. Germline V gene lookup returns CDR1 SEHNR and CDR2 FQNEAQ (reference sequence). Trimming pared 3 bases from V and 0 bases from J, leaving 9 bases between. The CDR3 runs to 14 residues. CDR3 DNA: TGTGCCAGCAGCTTCGAGGTCCGCTCCTACGAGCAGTACTTC. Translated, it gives CASSFEVRSYEQYF.

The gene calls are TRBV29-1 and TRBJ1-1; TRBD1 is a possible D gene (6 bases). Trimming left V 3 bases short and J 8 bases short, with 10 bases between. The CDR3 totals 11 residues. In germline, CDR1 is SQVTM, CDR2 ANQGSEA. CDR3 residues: CSVDTGTEAFF. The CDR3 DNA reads TGCAGCGTTGACACCGGGACAGAAGCTTTCTTT.

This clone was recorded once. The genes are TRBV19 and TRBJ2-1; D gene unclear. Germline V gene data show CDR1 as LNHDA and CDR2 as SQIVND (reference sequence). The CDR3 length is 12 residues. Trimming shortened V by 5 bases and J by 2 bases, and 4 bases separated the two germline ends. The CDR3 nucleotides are TGTGCCAGTAGTGCGACCTACAATGAGCAGTTCTTC. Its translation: CASSATYNEQFF.

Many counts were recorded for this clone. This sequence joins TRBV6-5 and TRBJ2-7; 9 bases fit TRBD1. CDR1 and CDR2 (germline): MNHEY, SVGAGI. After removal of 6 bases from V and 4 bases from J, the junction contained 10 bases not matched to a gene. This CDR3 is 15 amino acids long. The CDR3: CASRRGQGPYYEQYF. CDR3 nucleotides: TGTGCCAGCAGACGGGGACAGGGACCGTATTACGAGCAGTACTTC.

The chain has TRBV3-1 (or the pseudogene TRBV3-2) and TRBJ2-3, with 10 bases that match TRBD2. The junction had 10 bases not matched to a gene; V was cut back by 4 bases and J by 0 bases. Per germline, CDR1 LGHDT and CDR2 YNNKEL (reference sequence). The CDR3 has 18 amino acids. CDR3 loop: CASSPDQLAGISTDTQYF. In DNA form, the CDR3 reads TGTGCCAGCAGCCCTGACCAACTAGCGGGGATTAGCACAGATACGCAGTATTTT.

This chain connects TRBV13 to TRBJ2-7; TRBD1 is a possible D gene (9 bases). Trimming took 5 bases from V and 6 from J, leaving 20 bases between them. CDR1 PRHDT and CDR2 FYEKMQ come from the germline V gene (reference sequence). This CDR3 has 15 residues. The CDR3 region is CASSPGTGTRSEQYF. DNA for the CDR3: TGTGCCAGCAGCCCCGGGACAGGGACTAGGAGCGAGCAGTACTTC.

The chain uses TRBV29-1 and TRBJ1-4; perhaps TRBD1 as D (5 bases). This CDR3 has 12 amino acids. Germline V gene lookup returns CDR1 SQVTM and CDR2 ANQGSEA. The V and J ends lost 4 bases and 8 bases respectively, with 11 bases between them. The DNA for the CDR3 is TGCAGCGTTGCGGATGCAGGGGAAAAACTGTTTTTT. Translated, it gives CSVADAGEKLFF.

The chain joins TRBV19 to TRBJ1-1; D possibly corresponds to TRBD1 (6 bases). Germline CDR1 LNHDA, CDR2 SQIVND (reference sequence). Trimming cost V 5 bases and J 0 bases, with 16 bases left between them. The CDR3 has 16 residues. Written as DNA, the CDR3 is TGTGCCAGTAGTGCATACAGGGAGGGGATGAACACTGAAGCTTTCTTT. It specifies CASSAYREGMNTEAFF.

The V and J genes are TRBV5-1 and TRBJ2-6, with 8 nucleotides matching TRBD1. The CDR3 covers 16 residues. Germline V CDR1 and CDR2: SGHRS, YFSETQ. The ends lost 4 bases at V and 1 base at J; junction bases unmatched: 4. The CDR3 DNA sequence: TGCGCCAGCAGCCCGAGGACAGGGTCTGGGGCCAACGTCCTGACTTTC. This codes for CASSPRTGSGANVLTF.

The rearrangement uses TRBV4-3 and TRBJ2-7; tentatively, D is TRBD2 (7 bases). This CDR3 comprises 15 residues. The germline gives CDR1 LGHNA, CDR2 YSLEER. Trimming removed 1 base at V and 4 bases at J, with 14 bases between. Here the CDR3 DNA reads TGCGCCAGCAGCCAAGTAGCAGCGGGACAATACGAGCAGTACTTC. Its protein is CASSQVAAGQYEQYF.

The CDR3 DNA sequence: TGTGCCAGCAGTGAAGCAGCTCCGCCCGGTGAGCAGTACTTC. The encoded protein is CASSEAAPPGEQYF. The chain joins TRBV6-1 to TRBJ2-7; D not certain. V was pared by 0 bases and J by 7 bases, with 13 bases between. The CDR3 has 14 residues. CDR1 and CDR2 (germline): MNHNS, SASEGT.

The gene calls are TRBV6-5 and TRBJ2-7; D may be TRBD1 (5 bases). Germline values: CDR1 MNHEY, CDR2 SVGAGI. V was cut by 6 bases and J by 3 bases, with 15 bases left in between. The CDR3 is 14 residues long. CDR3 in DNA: TGTGCCAGCAGGCGGAGAATAGGGGACTACGAGCAGTACTTC. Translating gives CASRRRIGDYEQYF.

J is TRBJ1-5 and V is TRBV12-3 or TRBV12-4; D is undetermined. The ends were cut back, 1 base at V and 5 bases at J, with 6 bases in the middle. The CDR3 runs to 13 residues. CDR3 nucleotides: TGTGCCAGCAGTTTAGGGGAGTATCAGCCCCAGCATTTT. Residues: CASSLGEYQPQHF.

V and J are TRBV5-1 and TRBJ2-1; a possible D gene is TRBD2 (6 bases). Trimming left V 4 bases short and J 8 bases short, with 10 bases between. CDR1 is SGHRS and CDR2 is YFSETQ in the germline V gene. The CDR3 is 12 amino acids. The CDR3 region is CASSPPGDEQFF. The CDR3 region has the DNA TGCGCCAGCAGCCCCCCGGGAGATGAGCAGTTCTTC.